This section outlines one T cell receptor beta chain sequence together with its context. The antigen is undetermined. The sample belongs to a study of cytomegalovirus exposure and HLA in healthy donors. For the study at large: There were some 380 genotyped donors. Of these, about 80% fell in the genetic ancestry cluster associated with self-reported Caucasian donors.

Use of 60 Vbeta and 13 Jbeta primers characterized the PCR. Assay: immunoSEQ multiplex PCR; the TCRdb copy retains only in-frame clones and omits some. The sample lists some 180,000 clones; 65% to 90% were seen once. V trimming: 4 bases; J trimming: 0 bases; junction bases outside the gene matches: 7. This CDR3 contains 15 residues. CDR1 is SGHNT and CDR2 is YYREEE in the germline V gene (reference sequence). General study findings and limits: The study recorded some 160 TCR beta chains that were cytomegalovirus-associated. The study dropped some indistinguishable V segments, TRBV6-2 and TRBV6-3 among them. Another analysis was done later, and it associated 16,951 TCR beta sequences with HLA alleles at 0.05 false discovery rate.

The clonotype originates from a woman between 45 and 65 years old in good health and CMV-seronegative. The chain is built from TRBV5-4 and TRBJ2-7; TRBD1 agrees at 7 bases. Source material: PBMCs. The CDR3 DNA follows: TGTGCCAGCAGCAAAGGACAGGCTACCTCCTACGAGCAGTACTTC. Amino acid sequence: CASSKGQATSYEQYF.